What follows is one TCR beta chain and its context. V lost 3 bases to trimming and J lost 4 bases; unmatched junction nucleotides: 4. Per germline, CDR1 SGHRS and CDR2 YFSETQ. The CDR3 runs to 14 residues. This entry is derived from a study of blood T cell repertoires in COVID-19. About the research overall: Material from acute and convalescent COVID-19 was sourced from the United States, Italy and Spain. Sources were T cells, B-cell-depleted T cells, or PBMCs; the material itself was cDNA or gDNA.

Only in-frame clones appear in the TCRdb table, and some are missing; sequencing was by immunoSEQ multiplex PCR. The sample holds approximately 210,000 clones, 82% seen once. The receptor comes from a man aged 35-49 years who had recovered from COVID-19. What was sequenced was PBMCs or T cells enriched from blood (not recorded which). This sequence joins TRBV5-1 and TRBJ2-5; 9 bases fit TRBD1. The CDR3 region has the DNA TGCGCCAGCAGCTGGGGGACAGGGCGAGAGACCCAGTACTTC. Residues: CASSWGTGRETQYF.